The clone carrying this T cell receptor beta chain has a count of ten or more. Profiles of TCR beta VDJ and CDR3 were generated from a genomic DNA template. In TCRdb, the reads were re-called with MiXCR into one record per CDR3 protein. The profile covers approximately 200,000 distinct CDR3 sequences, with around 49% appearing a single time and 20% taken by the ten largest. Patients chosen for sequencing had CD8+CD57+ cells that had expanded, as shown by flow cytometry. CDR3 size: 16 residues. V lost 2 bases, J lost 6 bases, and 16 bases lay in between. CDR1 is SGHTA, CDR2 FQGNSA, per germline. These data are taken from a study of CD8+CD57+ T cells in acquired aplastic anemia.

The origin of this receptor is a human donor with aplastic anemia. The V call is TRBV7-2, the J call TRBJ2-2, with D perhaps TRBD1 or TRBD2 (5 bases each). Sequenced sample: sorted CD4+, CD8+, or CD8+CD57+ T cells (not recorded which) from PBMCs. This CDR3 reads CASSLLGTAKSGELFF. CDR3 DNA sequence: TGTGCCAGCAGCTTACTTGGGACCGCGAAGTCCGGGGAGCTGTTTTTT.